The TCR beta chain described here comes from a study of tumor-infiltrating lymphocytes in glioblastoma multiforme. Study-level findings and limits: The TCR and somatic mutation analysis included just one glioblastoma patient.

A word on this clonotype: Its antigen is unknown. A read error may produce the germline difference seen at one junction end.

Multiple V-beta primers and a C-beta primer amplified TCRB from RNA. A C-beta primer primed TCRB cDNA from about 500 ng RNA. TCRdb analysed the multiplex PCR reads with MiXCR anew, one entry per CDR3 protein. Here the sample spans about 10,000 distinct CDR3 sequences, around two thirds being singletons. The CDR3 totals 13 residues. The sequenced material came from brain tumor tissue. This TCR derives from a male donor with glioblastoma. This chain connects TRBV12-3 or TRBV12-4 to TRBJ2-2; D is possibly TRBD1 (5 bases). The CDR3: CAGQGVNAVELFF. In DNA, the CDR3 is TGCGCCGGCCAAGGGGTAAACGCCGTGGAGCTGTTTTTT.